This T cell receptor beta chain was recovered during a study of cytomegalovirus exposure and HLA in healthy donors. This CDR3 contains 14 residues. Trimming left V 3 bases short and J 2 bases short, with 12 bases between. Germline V gene sequence: CDR1 SQVTM, CDR2 ANQGSEA. As to this clone: The sample carries other DNA sequences with the same CDR3.

Use of 60 Vbeta and 13 Jbeta primers characterized the PCR. Sequencing was performed with immunoSEQ multiplex PCR; in TCRdb, only in-frame clones are kept and a portion is missing. The sample lists about 130,000 clones, roughly 82% occurring once. Sequences were obtained from PBMCs. V gene TRBV29-1 combines with J gene TRBJ2-3, with D possibly matching TRBD1 (5 bases). The sequence came from a male donor in good health and CMV-seropositive. The CDR3 is CSVEGQGYTDTQYF. The CDR3 DNA sequence: TGCAGCGTTGAGGGCCAGGGATACACAGATACGCAGTATTTT.